This T cell receptor beta chain was sequenced during a study of blood T cell repertoires in COVID-19 (dated by TCRdb to 2020 to 2022). Looking at the study overall: Samples covering the acute and convalescent phases of COVID-19 were provided by collaborators in the United States, Italy and Spain. The prospective study material was composed of cDNA or gDNA derived from T cells, B-cell-depleted T cells, or PBMCs. The samples were drawn from two sources: the first 160 participants of the ongoing ImmuneRACE study, and some 1,300 subjects contributed by 6 global collaborators. The sample metadata nearly always contained a de-identified subject ID, COVID-19 status, age in years and sex. Deeply sampled blood TCRbeta repertoires from subjects exposed to, actively infected with, or recovered from COVID-19 were included in the dataset. Where available, HLA class I and class II types were obtained from metadata supplied by the sample provider rather than from assay-based typing. A freely available public database, intended as a resource for researchers studying the immune response to SARS-CoV-2, is where the repertoires were released.

Results the study describes overall, beyond this receptor: The amount of clinical and demographic metadata varied by source and participant and was provided uncurated.

With regard to this clone: The specificity of this receptor is unknown. One base away there is no much larger clone; base qualities are not given.

Collaborating institutions collected whole blood in K2EDTA tubes following their own protocols. For TCRbeta analysis, collaborators shipped samples in one of three forms: frozen whole blood, isolated PBMCs, or DNA extracted from either of those sample types. Spanning cysteine to phenylalanine, the CDR3 consists of 14 amino acids. Just CDR3 DNA is preserved here, 42 bases in frame from base 1. CDR1 and CDR2 are read off the germline V gene (reference sequence) as MNHEY and SMNVEV. V gives up 5 bases and J gives up 2 bases, and the segment between their germline ends measures 10 bases. TCRbeta CDR3 regions were amplified from genomic DNA using the immunoSEQ Assay, a bias-controlled multiplex PCR. The authors processed their data as follows. Nucleated cell counts per sample were estimated from amplification of reference gene primers within the assay. To quantify the absolute abundance of each unique TCRbeta CDR3 rearrangement, sequence reads were collapsed and filtered. Productive Simpson clonality was computed per sample as the square root of Simpson's diversity index over productive rearrangements. In its TCRdb copy, this immuneACCESS table keeps in-frame sequences only and misses some clones. Where compared with another copy, unresolved V genes explain less than half of these, and the others have no known cause. The V and J calls and clone size come from that table; D and trimming were worked out from the DNA. The sample profile shows 150,000 to 200,000 clones; more than 75% of them were found once. Roughly a sixth of the sample lies in the top ten.

The rearrangement combines TRBV27 with TRBJ1-5; no D gene call is confident. This TCR was sampled from a man between 60 and 75 years old with active or convalescent COVID-19. The sample comprised peripheral blood. The CDR3 protein: CASSIQRGNQPQHF. The sequence in DNA is TGTGCCAGCAGTATACAGAGGGGCAATCAGCCCCAGCATTTT.